This T cell receptor beta chain comes out of a study of shared clonotypes between healthy human individuals. Here immunoSEQ multiplex PCR was the method, and the copy in TCRdb shows in-frame clones only, minus some. The sample includes some 2,000,000 clones, approximately 95% seen only once; the top ten take 0.1% to 0.15%. This CDR3 is built from 15 residues. Between the trimmed V and J ends, which lost 3 bases and 9 bases, there was a span of 18 bases. From germline, CDR1 is SNHLY and CDR2 FYNNEI. This receptor was obtained from a man in his late teens or twenties in good health. The chain uses TRBV2 and TRBJ1-5; no definite D call. The sequenced material came from naive CD4+ T cells sorted from blood. The subset: CD45RA+ positively selected. The CDR3 sequence: CASSDGSSAQGPQHF. The DNA for the CDR3 is TGTGCCAGCAGTGATGGTTCCAGTGCTCAAGGGCCCCAGCATTTT.